The T cell receptor (beta chain) described here comes from a study of blood T cell repertoires in COVID-19. Background on the study: The cDNA or gDNA used as material had been derived from T cells, B-cell-depleted T cells, or PBMCs.

This clone was detected a few times. How the authors handled the data: Nucleated cell counts were estimated from reference gene primer amplification. Measured with immunoSEQ multiplex PCR; TCRdb has only the in-frame clones, and not every one. V, J and clone size reflect that table, while D and trimming were determined from the DNA. The data contain over 100,000 clones, about 89% of them singletons. Trimming removed 3 bases at V and 3 bases at J, with 10 bases between. Germline CDR1 reads SGDLS; CDR2 reads YYNGEE. CDR3 length equals 15 residues. This receptor was taken from a man aged 35-49 years with acute or convalescent COVID-19. The rearrangement joins TRBV9 to TRBJ1-6; D gene ambiguous. Material: peripheral blood. CDR3 residues: CASSADYNYNSPLHF. CDR3 DNA: TGTGCCAGCAGCGCGGACTACAACTATAATTCACCCCTCCACTTT.